These 21 T cell receptor beta chains were sequenced from one sample in a study of T-cell reconstitution after alpha-beta-depleted transplantation in children. Using unique molecular identifiers, the investigators prepared the TCRbeta library. MiXCR was run by TCRdb on the PCR reads, yielding one entry per CDR3 protein. The sample holds over 200,000 distinct CDR3 sequences; approximately 9.5% are singletons and the top ten take over 5%. The specimen comprised PBMCs from the stem cell graft donor, sampled from the stem cell graft. These receptors were obtained from a human donor who donated a stem cell graft to a child with acute lymphoblastic leukemia.

About this clonotype itself: This could be a read error, since a much larger clone is one nucleotide away. This CDR3 is missing its conserved last phenylalanine or tryptophan, likely due to a read error. V usage is TRBV5-5 and J usage is TRBJ2-1; TRBD2 aligns across 7 bases. Germline V gene data show CDR1 as SGHKS and CDR2 as YYEKEE (reference sequence). The CDR3 spans 15 residues. The junction had 9 bases not matched to a gene; V was cut back by 5 bases and J by 4 bases. CDR3 nucleotide sequence: TGTGCCAGCAGTTATAGGGAGGGATCTTACAATGAGCAGTTCCTC. This sequence encodes CASSYREGSYNEQFL.

This rearrangement joins TRBV6-1 to TRBJ2-5; D is ambiguous. The CDR3 totals 12 residues. V was trimmed by 9 bases and J by 5 bases, leaving 13 bases between them. CDR1 and CDR2 (germline): MNHNS, SASEGT. In DNA form, the CDR3 reads TGTGCCAGTCTAAGGGCATCGGAGACCCAGTACTTC. Translating it yields CASLRASETQYF.

For the CDR3, the DNA is TGTGCCAGCAGCTTGGGTCGGGGGGGGAATTCACCCCTCCACTTT. Its protein is CASSLGRGGNSPLHF. V usage is TRBV7-2 and J usage is TRBJ1-6; D is perhaps TRBD1 (5 bases). V gave up 3 bases and J gave up 7 bases, with 13 bases separating them. The germline CDR1 and CDR2 sequences are SGHTA and FQGNSA. The length of the CDR3 is 15 residues. Full variable domain (remainder filled in from reference TRBV7-2 and TRBJ1-6): GAGVSQSPSNKVTEKGKDVELRCDPISGHTALYWYRQSLGQGLEFLIYFQGNSAPDKSGLPSDRFSAERTGGSVSTLTIQRTQQEDSAVYLCASSLGRGGNSPLHFGNGTRLTVT.

V gene TRBV27 combines with J gene TRBJ2-1; D is unresolved. Deletions cut 4 bases from V and 7 bases from J, with 8 bases between. The CDR3 runs 12 residues. CDR1 and CDR2 (germline): MNHEY, SMNVEV (reference sequence). The CDR3: CASSSVGNEQFF. CDR3 nucleotide sequence: TGTGCCAGCAGTTCCGTGGGGAATGAGCAGTTCTTC.

The genes are TRBV20-1 and TRBJ1-5; 8 bases align to TRBD1. The CDR3 is 15 amino acids. Germline CDR1 reads DFQATT; CDR2 reads SNEGSKA (reference sequence). V shed 5 bases, J shed 8 bases, and the junction held 14 bases outside the gene matches. The CDR3 bases are TGCAGTGCTGCGTCCCGGGACAGGTTCAGGGAGCCCCAGCATTTT. It encodes CSAASRDRFREPQHF.

This clonotype was recorded a few times. The rearrangement links TRBV20-1 to TRBJ1-1, with 10 bases aligning to TRBD1. Trimming cost V 0 bases and J 5 bases; bases outside gene matches: 6. The CDR3 runs to 15 residues. Germline CDR1 is DFQATT and CDR2 is SNEGSKA (reference sequence). CDR3 nucleotides: TGCAGTGCTAGAGATTCGACAGGGGGCTTGACTGAAGCTTTCTTT. It yields the protein CSARDSTGGLTEAFF.

This chain links TRBV30 with TRBJ2-3; 7 bases match TRBD1. CDR1 is GTSNPN and CDR2 is SVGIG in the germline V gene (reference sequence). V trimming: 3 bases; J trimming: 2 bases; junction bases outside the gene matches: 14. This CDR3 is 17 amino acids long. The CDR3 DNA reads TGTGCCTGGAGACCGACAGGGATCCGTGGCATCACAGATACGCAGTATTTT. The encoded protein is CAWRPTGIRGITDTQYF.

V is TRBV5-1 and J is TRBJ2-7, with 8 bases fitting TRBD2. This CDR3 has 13 residues. J gave up 2 bases and V 4 bases, and 2 bases lay outside the gene matches. From germline, CDR1 is SGHRS and CDR2 YFSETQ. The CDR3 coding sequence is TGCGCCAGCAGCGGGGGACTAGCCTACGAGCAGTACTTC. Protein: CASSGGLAYEQYF.

The chain is built from TRBV11-2 and TRBJ2-7; possibly TRBD1 or TRBD2 for D (5 bases each). The CDR3 is 15 residues long. Germline V lookup: CDR1 SGHAT, CDR2 FQNNGV. V lost 1 base to trimming and J lost 0 bases, with 10 bases between them. The CDR3 DNA follows: TGTGCCAGCAGCTTAGGCCGGGACGGCTCCTACGAGCAGTACTTC. It translates to CASSLGRDGSYEQYF.

In this sample, this clonotype turned up many times. This rearrangement joins TRBV11-2 to TRBJ1-6; a possible D gene is TRBD1 (6 bases). Trimming pared 1 base from V and 10 bases from J, leaving 17 bases between. The germline CDR1 and CDR2 sequences are SGHAT and FQNNGV. The CDR3 is 16 residues long. The CDR3 sequence is CASSLVVIRQGSPLHF. In nucleotides, the CDR3 is TGTGCCAGCAGCTTAGTCGTTATAAGGCAGGGGTCACCCCTCCACTTT.

This chain uses TRBV7-2 with TRBJ2-2; TRBD2 aligns across 10 bases. Losses at the gene ends were 4 bases for V and 5 bases for J; bases not matched to a gene: 4. CDR1 and CDR2 (germline): SGHTA, FQGNSA. The CDR3 totals 15 residues. The CDR3 DNA is TGTGCCAGCAGCTCCTATAGCGGGGGGACCGGGGAGCTGTTTTTT. This translates into CASSSYSGGTGELFF.

In its sample, this clonotype was seen many times. V and J are TRBV27 and TRBJ1-2, with a tentative D call TRBD1 (5 bases). CDR1 is MNHEY and CDR2 is SMNVEV in the germline V gene (reference sequence). Trimming took 2 bases from V and 4 from J, leaving 14 bases between them. The CDR3 totals 15 residues. DNA of the CDR3: TGTGCCAGCAGTTTACTTGCCAGGGAGGGCTATGGCTACACCTTC. It is translated as CASSLLAREGYGYTF.

The chain is built from TRBV7-2 and TRBJ1-5; D call uncertain. The V and J ends lost 6 bases and 1 base respectively, with 13 bases between them. Germline loops: CDR1 SGHTA, CDR2 FQGNSA. The CDR3 has 15 amino acids. CDR3 loop: CASSPDSFSNQPQHF. Here the CDR3 DNA reads TGTGCCAGCAGTCCGGATAGCTTCAGCAATCAGCCCCAGCATTTT.

This clonotype showed up just a few times. This chain uses TRBV6-1 with TRBJ2-5, with D perhaps matching TRBD1 or TRBD2 (5 bases each). Germline V CDR1 and CDR2: MNHNS, SASEGT. This CDR3 has 19 residues. V lost 6 bases and J lost 0, with 26 bases in between. This chain's CDR3 is CASSPSDWGSAAYQETQYF. The CDR3 coding sequence is TGTGCCAGCAGCCCTTCTGACTGGGGGAGCGCGGCGTACCAAGAGACCCAGTACTTC.

This clonotype was detected a few times. The chain combines TRBV21-1 with TRBJ1-2. TRBV21-1 is marked as a pseudogene. The CDR3 has 16 residues. For the CDR3, the DNA is TGTGCCAGCAGCAAATTCGAACGGATTCATAACTATGGCTACACCTTC. This codes for CASSKFERIHNYGYTF.

This chain uses TRBV7-9 with TRBJ2-2, with a possible D match to TRBD1 (6 bases). Trimming cost V 5 bases and J 7 bases, with 14 bases left between them. Germline V gene lookup returns CDR1 SEHNR and CDR2 FQNEAQ (reference sequence). This CDR3 is 14 amino acids long. CDR3 coding DNA: TGTGCCAGCAGCCCCCAGGGGAGAAGCGGGGAGCTGTTTTTT. This translates into CASSPQGRSGELFF.

This clonotype was seen many times. The gene calls are TRBV12-3 or TRBV12-4 and TRBJ2-1; TRBD2 aligns across 7 bases. Germline trimming cut 8 bases from V and 0 bases from J; bases unmatched to any gene: 10. The CDR3 contains 16 residues. The CDR3 nucleotides read TGTGCCAGCTCTGACCCGCGGGGGAGCTCCTACAATGAGCAGTTCTTC. Translating gives CASSDPRGSSYNEQFF.

This clonotype was detected only a few times. The chain has TRBV3-1 and TRBJ2-5, with TRBD2 identical over 8 bases. The length of the CDR3 is 15 residues. Germline CDR1 and CDR2: LGHDT and YNNKEL (reference sequence). V dropped 0 bases and J dropped 4; count of bases not matched to a gene: 4. DNA for the CDR3: TGTGCCAGCAGCCAAGATGGGGCGGGGGGAGAGACCCAGTACTTC. Protein sequence: CASSQDGAGGETQYF.

As to this clonotype: Sequence at one end of the junction differs from germline and may be a read error. The chain joins TRBV29-1 to TRBJ2-1; TRBD1 is a possible D gene (6 bases). This CDR3 has 12 residues. The germline V gene has CDR1 SQVTM and CDR2 ANQGSEA. The CDR3 spells CSVGRDTDNWRF. CDR3 sequence (DNA): TGCAGCGTCGGCCGGGACACGGACAATTGGAGATTC.

In its sample, this clonotype was seen a few times. The rearrangement links TRBV25-1 to TRBJ2-7; either TRBD1 or TRBD2 may supply D (5 bases each). The CDR3 runs to 15 residues. V was trimmed by 5 bases and J by 3 bases, leaving 17 bases between them. CDR1 and CDR2 (germline): MGHDK, SYGVNS. CDR3 in amino acids: CASSPAPVGVYEQYF. CDR3 nucleotides: TGTGCCAGCAGTCCCGCTCCGGTGGGGGTCTACGAGCAGTACTTC.

The chain combines TRBV27 with TRBJ2-1; D might be TRBD2 (7 bases). Trimming pared 3 bases from V and 4 bases from J, leaving 16 bases between. There are 16 residues in the CDR3. The germline gives CDR1 MNHEY, CDR2 SMNVEV (reference sequence). The CDR3 is CASSFPSGGGYNEQFF. Here the CDR3 DNA reads TGTGCCAGCAGTTTCCCCTCGGGGGGCGGATACAATGAGCAGTTCTTC.